Below are 24 T cell receptor beta chains sequenced from a single sample in a study of shared clonotypes between healthy human individuals. The naive CD8 subset, CD45RO-negative cells positively selected for CCR7, excluded terminally differentiated effector memory CD45RA+ cells. The method was immunoSEQ multiplex PCR; TCRdb's version includes in-frame clones alone and lacks a portion of them. The table lists some 2.1 million clones, about 94% of them singletons. The sequencing sample was made of naive CD8+ T cells sorted from blood. Every receptor here comes from a man between 18 and 35 years old in good health.

V usage is TRBV19 and J usage is TRBJ1-5; D perhaps matches TRBD1 (5 bases). CDR3 length equals 15 residues. The ends were cut back, 6 bases at V and 0 bases at J, with 12 bases in the middle. In germline, CDR1 is LNHDA, CDR2 SQIVND (reference sequence). This CDR3 reads CASSLTAYSNQPQHF. DNA of the CDR3: TGTGCCAGTAGCCTGACAGCTTATAGCAATCAGCCCCAGCATTTT.

V usage is TRBV4-1 and J usage is TRBJ2-7; D remains ambiguous. Germline lookup yields CDR1 MGHRA and CDR2 YSYEKL. V shed 5 bases and J shed 4 bases, with 12 bases lying between them. This CDR3 is 13 amino acids long. In nucleotides, the CDR3 is TGCGCCAGCAGCGAACCGGGCCGTTACGAGCAGTACTTC. Encoded protein: CASSEPGRYEQYF.

This chain uses TRBV4-1 with TRBJ1-2; 9 positions agree with TRBD1. In germline, CDR1 is MGHRA, CDR2 YSYEKL. With 4 bases clipped from V and 6 bases from J, the junction kept 12 bases outside the gene matches. This CDR3 has 16 amino acids. The CDR3 coding sequence is TGCGCCAGCAGCCTCCGATGGACAGGGGCCCCCAATGGCTACACCTTC. Amino acid sequence: CASSLRWTGAPNGYTF.

This chain connects TRBV6-1 to TRBJ2-3, with 11 bases fitting TRBD2. The CDR3 contains 15 residues. V shed 2 bases and J 5 bases; nucleotides not matched to a gene: 3. Germline CDR1 is MNHNS and CDR2 is SASEGT. The CDR3 sequence: CASSELAGGKDTQYF. The CDR3 DNA is TGTGCCAGCAGTGAATTAGCGGGGGGGAAAGATACGCAGTATTTT.

CDR3 DNA sequence: TGTGCCAGCAGCCCTCCTCTGGATGAGCAGTTCTTC. It yields the protein CASSPPLDEQFF. The chain carries TRBV11-2 and TRBJ2-1; D is undetermined. V lost 5 bases and J 8 bases, leaving 10 bases between the germline ends. The CDR3 has 12 amino acids. Germline V gives CDR1 SGHAT, CDR2 FQNNGV.

The sample holds one count of this clone. This chain joins TRBV5-8 and TRBJ2-7, with TRBD2 matching over 11 bases. The CDR3 consists of 14 residues. The germline V gene encodes CDR1 SGHTS and CDR2 YDEGEE. V shed 5 bases and J 3 bases; nucleotides not matched to a gene: 4. The CDR3, as DNA: TGTGCCAGCAGTCTGCTAGCGGGAGGCTACGAGCAGTACTTC. Translation: CASSLLAGGYEQYF.

On this clone: In the same sample, other DNA sequences code for this CDR3. CDR3 region: CASSLEQGYEQYF. DNA for the CDR3: TGTGCCAGCAGCTTAGAGCAGGGTTACGAGCAGTACTTC. The chain has TRBV7-9 and TRBJ2-7, with D perhaps matching TRBD1 (5 bases). The CDR3 totals 13 residues. The V gene lost 1 base and the J gene lost 4 bases, with 8 bases spanning the gap. Germline lookup yields CDR1 SEHNR and CDR2 FQNEAQ (reference sequence).

This clone was detected once. CDR3 coding DNA: TGTGCCAGCAGCTTAGCCCGGGGACTACGCGACAGCGAGCAGTACTTC. It specifies CASSLARGLRDSEQYF. The V and J genes are TRBV11-2 and TRBJ2-7, with 7 positions matching TRBD2. V trimming: 1 base; J trimming: 6 bases; junction bases outside the gene matches: 12. Germline V gene sequence: CDR1 SGHAT, CDR2 FQNNGV. This CDR3 comprises 16 residues. The full variable domain, rest sourced from reference TRBV11-2 and TRBJ2-7, is EAGVAQSPRYKIIEKRQSVAFWCNPISGHATLYWYQQILGQGPKLLIQFQNNGVVDDSQLPKDRFSAERLKGVDSTLKIQPAKLEDSAVYLCASSLARGLRDSEQYFGPGTRLTVT.

This clone was seen only once. This chain links TRBV7-9 with TRBJ2-3; 8 nucleotides agree with TRBD1. The CDR3 is 15 residues long. The V segment lost 2 bases and the J segment 1 base; nucleotides outside the gene matches: 2. Germline V lookup: CDR1 SEHNR, CDR2 FQNEAQ (reference sequence). This CDR3 reads CASSLPQGGTDTQYF. DNA of the CDR3: TGTGCCAGCAGCTTACCACAGGGGGGCACAGATACGCAGTATTTT. Full variable domain (missing parts from reference TRBV7-9 and TRBJ2-3): DTGVSQNPRHKITKRGQNVTFRCDPISEHNRLYWYRQTLGQGPEFLTYFQNEAQLEKSRLLSDRFSAERPKGSFSTLEIQRTEQGDSAMYLCASSLPQGGTDTQYFGPGTRLTVL.

The chain is built from TRBV10-1 and TRBJ1-1, with D perhaps TRBD1 (6 bases). The germline V and J ends were trimmed by 3 bases and 0 bases, with 8 bases remaining between them. CDR1 is WNHNN and CDR2 is SYGVQD in the germline V gene (reference sequence). The CDR3 length is 14 residues. The CDR3 region has the DNA TGCGCCAGCAGTGACGACAGGATGAACACTGAAGCTTTCTTT. Translated, it gives CASSDDRMNTEAFF.

V is TRBV9 and J is TRBJ2-2; tentatively, D is TRBD2 (7 bases). The V end was cut by 7 bases, the J end by 5 bases, with 18 bases between. This CDR3 contains 15 residues. CDR1 and CDR2 from the germline V gene are SGDLS and YYNGEE. CDR3 bases: TGTGCCAGCGGGCTGGAGGCGGGGGCAACCGGGGAGCTGTTTTTT. Encoded protein: CASGLEAGATGELFF. Combining the CDR3 with reference TRBV9 and TRBJ2-2 gives the whole variable domain DSGVTQTPKHLITATGQRVTLRCSPRSGDLSVYWYQQSLDQGLQFLIQYYNGEERAKGNILERFSAQQFPDLHSELNLSSLELGDSALYFCASGLEAGATGELFFGEGSRLTVL.

The rearrangement links TRBV11-3 to TRBJ2-7; tentatively, D is TRBD1 or TRBD2 (7 bases each). The CDR3 runs to 13 residues. Per germline, CDR1 SGHNT and CDR2 YENEEA. The CDR3 DNA is TGTGTCCCGAGGGGAGGGGACAGCGACGAGCAGTACTTC. As protein: CVPRGGDSDEQYF.

Comment on this clone: The sample holds other DNA sequences that translate to the same CDR3. The rearrangement joins TRBV9 to TRBJ2-7; 8 nucleotides agree with TRBD1. This CDR3 contains 12 residues. The germline V gene has CDR1 SGDLS and CDR2 YYNGEE. V trimming: 3 bases; J trimming: 6 bases; junction bases outside the gene matches: 2. CDR3 loop: CASSEQGGEQYF. In DNA, the CDR3 is TGTGCCAGCAGCGAACAGGGGGGCGAGCAGTACTTC.

CDR3 nucleotide sequence: TGTGCCAGCAGCCCGCTATATGGAACGGAGACCCAGTACTTC. Its translation is CASSPLYGTETQYF. The chain employs TRBV5-4 and TRBJ2-5; no firm D call. CDR1 and CDR2 (germline): SGHNT, YYREEE (reference sequence). The CDR3 runs to 14 residues. With 4 bases removed from V and 5 bases from J, the gap between germline ends came to 15 bases.

This chain connects TRBV10-2 to TRBJ1-2; TRBD1 is a possible D gene (5 bases). V lost 4 bases, J lost 4 bases, and 16 bases lay in between. This CDR3 contains 15 residues. Germline V gene lookup returns CDR1 WSHSY and CDR2 SAAADI. The CDR3 loop is CASSGATATFYGYTF. The CDR3 region has the DNA TGCGCCAGCAGTGGCGCGACAGCGACCTTCTATGGCTACACCTTC.

The chain couples TRBV5-1 to TRBJ2-5; D is undetermined. Germline values: CDR1 SGHRS, CDR2 YFSETQ. This CDR3 has 14 residues. The ends were cut back, 0 bases at V and 4 bases at J, with 10 bases in the middle. The CDR3 loop is CASSLESISETQYF. CDR3 bases: TGCGCCAGCAGCTTGGAGTCCATTTCAGAGACCCAGTACTTC.

CDR3 nucleotides: TGTGCCATCAGAGGGACCTCCCCCGGGGAGCTGTTTTTT. Translation gives CAIRGTSPGELFF. The chain carries TRBV10-3 and TRBJ2-2; the D call may be TRBD1 or TRBD2 (5 bases each). The V and J ends lost 6 bases and 6 bases respectively, with 11 bases between them. This CDR3 is 13 amino acids long. CDR1 is ENHRY, CDR2 SYGVKD, per germline.

The V gene is TRBV4-2, the J gene TRBJ2-1, with D perhaps TRBD2 (5 bases). Per the germline V gene, CDR1 is LGHNA and CDR2 is YNFKEQ. This CDR3 contains 16 residues. V dropped 0 bases and J dropped 2 bases, with 11 bases sitting between them. CDR3 nucleotides: TGTGCCAGCAGCCAAGATCCCGGGGTCGCCTACAATGAGCAGTTCTTC. This gives the protein CASSQDPGVAYNEQFF.

This chain joins TRBV9 and TRBJ2-5, with 7 bases that match TRBD1. The CDR3 extends over 20 amino acids. CDR1 SGDLS and CDR2 YYNGEE come from the germline V gene. V shed 0 bases and J 1 base; nucleotides not matched to a gene: 18. CDR3 amino acids: CASSVGGQVFPEILQETQYF. CDR3 nucleotides: TGTGCCAGCAGCGTAGGTGGACAGGTTTTTCCGGAGATCCTCCAAGAGACCCAGTACTTC.

V is TRBV5-1 and J is TRBJ2-1; maybe TRBD2 (6 bases). This CDR3 contains 14 residues. Looked up from germline, CDR1 is SGHRS and CDR2 is YFSETQ. The V end was cut by 5 bases, the J end by 7 bases, with 16 bases between. CDR3 amino acids: CASSPGTGLNEQFF. The DNA of the CDR3 is TGCGCCAGCAGTCCCGGGACTGGGTTAAATGAGCAGTTCTTC.

V usage is TRBV6-1 and J usage is TRBJ1-2; D gene uncertain. CDR3 length: 15 amino acids. The germline gives CDR1 MNHNS, CDR2 SASEGT. V was trimmed by 3 bases and J by 4 bases, leaving 15 bases between them. The CDR3 DNA reads as TGTGCCAGCAGTGAGATCATTTACGGTACCTATGGCTACACCTTC. Its protein product is CASSEIIYGTYGYTF.

This sequence joins TRBV11-2 and TRBJ2-5, with D perhaps matching TRBD2 (5 bases). CDR3 length equals 13 residues. Germline V gene data show CDR1 as SGHAT and CDR2 as FQNNGV. With 2 bases removed from V and 5 bases from J, the gap between germline ends came to 9 bases. CDR3 in amino acids: CASSLPGGETQYF. The CDR3 DNA reads as TGTGCCAGCAGCTTACCGGGCGGGGAGACCCAGTACTTC.

The chain is built from TRBV19 and TRBJ1-3, with 8 bases that match TRBD1. The CDR3 is 16 residues long. Germline V gene sequence: CDR1 LNHDA, CDR2 SQIVND (reference sequence). V dropped 4 bases and J dropped 4; count of bases not matched to a gene: 9. The CDR3: CASSTYKTGAGNTIYF. In DNA, the CDR3 is TGTGCCAGTAGTACCTACAAGACAGGGGCCGGAAACACCATATATTTT.

The chain employs TRBV30 and TRBJ2-1, with TRBD2 identical over 9 bases. CDR1 and CDR2 (germline): GTSNPN, SVGIG (reference sequence). There are 13 residues in the CDR3. The junction had 7 bases not matched to a gene; V was cut back by 5 bases and J by 8 bases. The CDR3 bases are TGTGCCTGGGGTAGCGGGAGTAGGTATGAGCAGTTCTTC. The encoded protein is CAWGSGSRYEQFF.